The 18 T cell receptor beta chains below all came from one sample that was sequenced in a study of synovial regulatory T cells in juvenile arthritis. The repertoire was sequenced with immunoSEQ multiplex PCR; TCRdb's copy has only in-frame clones and lacks some. The sample table includes roughly 2,600 clones. The synovial samples were synovial fluid, paired with peripheral blood from each active arthritis patient. Sequenced material: Treg cells from the synovium. These receptors came from a donor between 2 and 29 years old with juvenile idiopathic arthritis.

This clone counts as large by frequency. The genes are TRBV7-2 and TRBJ2-2; absent DNA, TCRdb's TRBD1 call cannot be checked. CDR3 length equals 13 residues. The DNA sequence is not available. CDR1 and CDR2 from the germline V gene are SGHTA and FQGNSA. The CDR3 reads CASSADNPGELFF.

J is TRBJ1-2 and V is TRBV7-2; absent DNA, TCRdb's TRBD1 call cannot be checked. Germline CDR1 is SGHTA and CDR2 is FQGNSA. The length of the CDR3 is 14 residues. Nucleotide data are not available. The CDR3 sequence: CASSSKTGPSDNTF.

The gene calls are TRBV29-1 and TRBJ2-3; as DNA is missing, the TRBD2 call by TCRdb cannot be tested. This CDR3 has 11 amino acids. There is no recorded DNA. The germline CDR1 and CDR2 sequences are SQVTM and ANQGSEA. Here the CDR3 reads CSAQKWEAQYF.

This rearrangement joins TRBV10-3 to TRBJ2-7; TCRdb indicates TRBD2, and absent DNA this call remains unverified. CDR3 length: 16 residues. No DNA accompanies this entry. Germline V gene sequence: CDR1 ENHRY, CDR2 SYGVKD. CDR3 loop: CAISGSTTSGRNEQYF.

The V and J genes are TRBV6-1 and TRBJ2-6; TCRdb outputs TRBD1, but without DNA this stays unchecked. Per germline, CDR1 MNHNS and CDR2 SASEGT. This CDR3 comprises 16 residues. No coding sequence is recorded. The CDR3 is CASSGITAEVANVLTF.

V usage is TRBV9 and J usage is TRBJ2-1; TCRdb designates TRBD2, a call that cannot be tested without DNA. The CDR3 is 15 amino acids. There is no recorded DNA. Germline V lookup: CDR1 SGDLS, CDR2 YYNGEE. The CDR3 spells CASSVVGGTYNEQFF.

CDR3 amino acids: CASSEPGTSHEQYF. The V call is TRBV27, the J call TRBJ2-7; TCRdb selects TRBD2, and the lack of DNA leaves this call unchecked. The CDR3 spans 14 residues. DNA is not on record. Germline V gene sequence: CDR1 MNHEY, CDR2 SMNVEV (reference sequence).

The CDR3 loop is CATLSGTSSYNEQFF. The chain carries TRBV6-1 and TRBJ2-1; TCRdb outputs TRBD2, but without DNA this stays unchecked. Looked up from germline, CDR1 is MNHNS and CDR2 is SASEGT. CDR3 size: 15 residues. No DNA is listed.

The V and J genes are TRBV6-1 and TRBJ2-3; TCRdb designates TRBD1, a call that cannot be tested without DNA. There are 15 residues in the CDR3. No DNA is recorded. CDR1 MNHNS and CDR2 SASEGT come from the germline V gene. CDR3 amino acids: CASRRTPSSTDTQYF.

The V gene is TRBV29-1, the J gene TRBJ2-5. CDR1 and CDR2 (germline): SQVTM, ANQGSEA. This CDR3 spans 13 amino acids. No DNA is recorded. This CDR3 reads CSVSNWGQETQYF.

The chain links TRBV5-1 to TRBJ1-1; TCRdb designates TRBD1, a call that cannot be tested without DNA. The CDR3 sequence is 13 residues long. DNA for this receptor is not on file. Per germline, CDR1 SGHRS and CDR2 YFSETQ. CDR3 in amino acids: CASSQGANTEAFF.

The CDR3 is CASSPLGWNTEAFF. The V gene is TRBV5-6, the J gene TRBJ1-1. Germline CDR1 and CDR2: SGHDT and YYEEEE. The CDR3 is 14 residues long. The DNA sequence is not available.

By frequency, this clone is large. The chain combines TRBV6-1 with TRBJ1-1. The CDR3 is made up of 15 amino acids. No DNA is recorded. CDR1 is MNHNS, CDR2 SASEGT, per germline. The CDR3 reads CASSESQSAYTEAFF.

The chain links TRBV19 to TRBJ2-2; absent DNA, TCRdb's TRBD2 call cannot be checked. The CDR3 spans 17 residues. No DNA is given. Germline V gene sequence: CDR1 LNHDA, CDR2 SQIVND (reference sequence). CDR3: CASSPGTSGRMAGELFF. Based on the CDR3 plus reference TRBV19 and TRBJ2-2, the full variable domain is DGGITQSPKYLFRKEGQNVTLSCEQNLNHDAMYWYRQDPGQGLRLIYYSQIVNDFQKGDIAEGYSVSREKKESFPLTVTSAQKNPTAFYLCASSPGTSGRMAGELFFGEGSRLTVL.

This chain connects TRBV22-1 to TRBJ1-2. TRBV22-1 is flagged as a pseudogene. The CDR3 loop spans 16 amino acids. No DNA is given. This CDR3 reads CPGSRSGARKTYGYTF.

This chain connects TRBV19 to TRBJ2-1; as DNA is missing, the TRBD1 call by TCRdb cannot be tested. The CDR3 is 16 amino acids. No coding sequence is recorded. In germline, CDR1 is LNHDA, CDR2 SQIVND (reference sequence). CDR3 sequence reads: CASSNTGGRFYNEQFF.

In terms of frequency, this clone is medium-sized. This chain joins TRBV5-6 and TRBJ2-5; without DNA, the TCRdb call of TRBD1 cannot be checked. The CDR3 spans 13 residues. A DNA sequence was not provided. Germline CDR1 and CDR2: SGHDT and YYEEEE. CDR3 protein: CASSLTTGLSQYF.

V usage is TRBV7-8 and J usage is TRBJ1-1; with no DNA, the TCRdb D assignment of TRBD1 cannot be verified. CDR3 length equals 21 residues. The DNA is unrecorded. Germline V gene lookup returns CDR1 SGHVS and CDR2 FQNEAQ. CDR3 residues: CASSLKLRFSSGGGMSTEAFF. Together with reference TRBV7-8 and TRBJ1-1, the CDR3 gives the full variable domain: GAGVSQSPRYKVAKRGQDVALRCDPISGHVSLFWYQQALGQGPEFLTYFQNEAQLDKSGLPSDRFFAERPEGSVSTLKIQRTQQEDSAVYLCASSLKLRFSSGGGMSTEAFFGQGTRLTVV.